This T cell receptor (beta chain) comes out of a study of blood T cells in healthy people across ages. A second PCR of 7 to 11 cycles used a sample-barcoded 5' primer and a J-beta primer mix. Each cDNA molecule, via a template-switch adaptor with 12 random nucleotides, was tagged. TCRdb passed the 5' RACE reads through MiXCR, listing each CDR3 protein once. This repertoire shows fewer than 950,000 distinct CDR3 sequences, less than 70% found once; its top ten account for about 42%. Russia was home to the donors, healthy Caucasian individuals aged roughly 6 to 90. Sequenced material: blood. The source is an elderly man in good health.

This CDR3 reads CASSFPAQEAFF. DNA for the CDR3: TGCGCCAGCAGCTTCCCCGCCCAGGAAGCTTTCTTT. The chain uses TRBV5-1 and TRBJ1-1; D call uncertain. V dropped 2 bases and J dropped 8 bases, with 10 bases sitting between them. Germline CDR1 and CDR2: SGHRS and YFSETQ. The length of the CDR3 is 12 residues.